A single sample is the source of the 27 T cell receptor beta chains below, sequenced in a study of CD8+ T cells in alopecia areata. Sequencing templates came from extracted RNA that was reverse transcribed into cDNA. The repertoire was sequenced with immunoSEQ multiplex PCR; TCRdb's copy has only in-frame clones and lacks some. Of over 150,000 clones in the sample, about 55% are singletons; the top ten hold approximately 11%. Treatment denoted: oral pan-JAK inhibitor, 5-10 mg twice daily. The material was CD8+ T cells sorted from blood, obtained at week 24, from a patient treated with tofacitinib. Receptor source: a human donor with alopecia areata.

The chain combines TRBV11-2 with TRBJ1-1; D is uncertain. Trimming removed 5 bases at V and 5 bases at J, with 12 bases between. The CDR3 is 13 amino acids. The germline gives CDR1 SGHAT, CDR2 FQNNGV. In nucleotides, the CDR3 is TGTGCCAGCAGCGCCCGTCTAGGGACTGAAGCTTTCTTT. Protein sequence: CASSARLGTEAFF.

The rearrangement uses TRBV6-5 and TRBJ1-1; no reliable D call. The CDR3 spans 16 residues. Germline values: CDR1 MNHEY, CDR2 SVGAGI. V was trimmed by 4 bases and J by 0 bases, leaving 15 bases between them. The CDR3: CASSFISGNMNTEAFF. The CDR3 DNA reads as TGTGCCAGCAGTTTTATATCGGGTAACATGAACACTGAAGCTTTCTTT.

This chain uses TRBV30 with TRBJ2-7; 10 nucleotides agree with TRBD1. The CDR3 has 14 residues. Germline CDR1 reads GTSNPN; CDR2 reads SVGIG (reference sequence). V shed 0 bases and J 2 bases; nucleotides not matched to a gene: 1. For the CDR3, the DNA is TGTGCCTGGAGTGTCGGGACAGGGGCCTACGAGCAGTACTTC. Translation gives CAWSVGTGAYEQYF.

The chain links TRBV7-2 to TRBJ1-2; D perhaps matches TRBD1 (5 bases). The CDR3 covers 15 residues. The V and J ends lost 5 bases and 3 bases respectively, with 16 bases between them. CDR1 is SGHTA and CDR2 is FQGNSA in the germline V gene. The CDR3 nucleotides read TGTGCCAGCAGCCCGACTGGGGGGTCGGACTATGGCTACACCTTC. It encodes CASSPTGGSDYGYTF.

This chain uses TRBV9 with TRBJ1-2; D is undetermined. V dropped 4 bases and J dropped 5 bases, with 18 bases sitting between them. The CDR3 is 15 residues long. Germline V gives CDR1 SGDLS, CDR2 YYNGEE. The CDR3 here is CASSPQLDPAYGYTF. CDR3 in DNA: TGTGCCAGCAGCCCTCAATTGGACCCGGCTTATGGCTACACCTTC.

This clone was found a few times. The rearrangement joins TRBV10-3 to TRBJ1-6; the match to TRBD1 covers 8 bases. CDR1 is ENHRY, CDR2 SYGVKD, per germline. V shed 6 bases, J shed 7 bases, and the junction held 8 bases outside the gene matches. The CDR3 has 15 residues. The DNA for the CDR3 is TGTGCCATCAGGACAGGGGAAGGGGCAAATTCACCCCTCCACTTT. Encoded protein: CAIRTGEGANSPLHF.

The CDR3 reads CSVEGPENEKLFF. As DNA, the CDR3 is TGCAGCGTTGAAGGCCCGGAGAATGAAAAACTGTTTTTT. This chain joins TRBV29-1 and TRBJ1-4, with unresolved D. Trimming took 1 base from V and 5 from J, leaving 8 bases between them. The length of the CDR3 is 13 residues. Germline-derived CDR1 and CDR2 are SQVTM and ANQGSEA.

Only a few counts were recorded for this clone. DNA of the CDR3: TGTGCCTGGGAAGAAGGGGGTGGTGAAGCTTTCTTT. It is translated as CAWEEGGGEAFF. The chain links TRBV30 to TRBJ1-1; weak D call: TRBD1 (6 bases). The germline V gene encodes CDR1 GTSNPN and CDR2 SVGIG (reference sequence). V was cut by 5 bases and J by 7 bases, with 14 bases left in between. The CDR3 runs to 12 residues. The variable domain in full, completed from reference TRBV30 and TRBJ1-1, reads SQTIHQWPATLVQPVGSPLSLECTVEGTSNPNLYWYRQAAGRGLQLLFYSVGIGQISSEVPQNLSASRPQDRQFILSSKKLLLSDSGFYLCAWEEGGGEAFFGQGTRLTVV.

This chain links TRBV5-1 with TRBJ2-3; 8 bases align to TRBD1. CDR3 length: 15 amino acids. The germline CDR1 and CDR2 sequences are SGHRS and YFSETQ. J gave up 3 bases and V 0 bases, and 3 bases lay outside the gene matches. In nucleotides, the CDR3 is TGCGCCAGCAGCTTGGACAGGGGGTTAACAGATACGCAGTATTTT. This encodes CASSLDRGLTDTQYF.

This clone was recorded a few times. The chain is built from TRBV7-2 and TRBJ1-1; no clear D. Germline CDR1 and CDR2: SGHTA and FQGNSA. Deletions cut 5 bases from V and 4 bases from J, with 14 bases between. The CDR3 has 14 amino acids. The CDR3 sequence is CASSPYHDGTEAFF. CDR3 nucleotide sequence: TGTGCCAGCAGCCCATACCACGATGGCACTGAAGCTTTCTTT.

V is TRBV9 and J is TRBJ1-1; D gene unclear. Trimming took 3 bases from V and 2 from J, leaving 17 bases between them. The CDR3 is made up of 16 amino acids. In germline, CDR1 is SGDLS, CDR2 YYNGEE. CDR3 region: CASSGRDGVLNTEAFF. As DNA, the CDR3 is TGTGCCAGCAGCGGACGAGACGGGGTCCTCAACACTGAAGCTTTCTTT. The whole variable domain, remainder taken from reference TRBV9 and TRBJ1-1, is DSGVTQTPKHLITATGQRVTLRCSPRSGDLSVYWYQQSLDQGLQFLIQYYNGEERAKGNILERFSAQQFPDLHSELNLSSLELGDSALYFCASSGRDGVLNTEAFFGQGTRLTVV.

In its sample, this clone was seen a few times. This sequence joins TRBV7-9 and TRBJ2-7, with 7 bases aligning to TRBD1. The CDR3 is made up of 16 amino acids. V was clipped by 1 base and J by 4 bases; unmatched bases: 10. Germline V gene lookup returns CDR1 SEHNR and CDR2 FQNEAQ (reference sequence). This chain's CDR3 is CASSLGGTGTDYEQYF. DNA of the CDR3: TGTGCCAGCAGCTTAGGGGGAACCGGGACAGATTACGAGCAGTACTTC.

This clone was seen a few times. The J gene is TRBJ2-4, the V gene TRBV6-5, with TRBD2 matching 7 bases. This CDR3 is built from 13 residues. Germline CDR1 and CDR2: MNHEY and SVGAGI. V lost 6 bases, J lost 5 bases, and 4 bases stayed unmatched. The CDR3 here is CASRVAGQNIQYF. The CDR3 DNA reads TGTGCCAGCAGAGTAGCGGGCCAAAACATTCAGTACTTC.

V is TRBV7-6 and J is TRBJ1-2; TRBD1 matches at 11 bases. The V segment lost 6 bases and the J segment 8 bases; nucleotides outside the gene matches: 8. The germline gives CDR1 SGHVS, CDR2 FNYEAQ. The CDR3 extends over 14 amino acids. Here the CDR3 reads CASSSGQGAGGYTF. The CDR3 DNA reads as TGTGCCAGCAGTTCCGGACAGGGGGCTGGGGGCTACACCTTC.

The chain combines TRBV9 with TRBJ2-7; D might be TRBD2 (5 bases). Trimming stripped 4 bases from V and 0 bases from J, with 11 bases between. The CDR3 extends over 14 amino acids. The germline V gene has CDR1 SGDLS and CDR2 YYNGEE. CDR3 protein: CASSPRGISYEQYF. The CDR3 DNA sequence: TGTGCCAGCAGCCCTCGAGGGATCTCCTACGAGCAGTACTTC.

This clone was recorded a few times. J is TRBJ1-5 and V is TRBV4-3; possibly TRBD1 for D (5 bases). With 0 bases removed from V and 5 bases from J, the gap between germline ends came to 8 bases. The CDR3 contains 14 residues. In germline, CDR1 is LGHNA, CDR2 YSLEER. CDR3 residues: CASSQDRDDQPQHF. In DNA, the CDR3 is TGCGCCAGCAGCCAAGACAGGGACGATCAGCCCCAGCATTTT.

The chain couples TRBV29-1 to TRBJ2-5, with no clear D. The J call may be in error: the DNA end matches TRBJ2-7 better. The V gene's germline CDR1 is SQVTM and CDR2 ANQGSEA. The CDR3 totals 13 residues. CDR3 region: CSGKSELTYEQYF. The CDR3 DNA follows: TGCAGCGGAAAAAGCGAGCTTACCTACGAGCAGTACTTC.

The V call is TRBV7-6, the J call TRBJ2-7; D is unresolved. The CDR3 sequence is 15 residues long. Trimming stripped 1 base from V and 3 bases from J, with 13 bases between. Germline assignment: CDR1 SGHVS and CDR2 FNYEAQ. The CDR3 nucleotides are TGTGCCAGCAGCTTAGGTATTGGATCGATCTACGAGCAGTACTTC. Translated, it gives CASSLGIGSIYEQYF.

Written as DNA, the CDR3 is TGTGCCAGCAGTACTGGGGGGCTGAACACTGAAGCTTTCTTT. Translating gives CASSTGGLNTEAFF. The V call is TRBV6-5, the J call TRBJ1-1, with D possibly TRBD1 on 6 matching bases. The V and J ends lost 5 bases and 0 bases respectively, with 10 bases between them. Germline V lookup: CDR1 MNHEY, CDR2 SVGAGI. The CDR3 loop spans 14 amino acids.

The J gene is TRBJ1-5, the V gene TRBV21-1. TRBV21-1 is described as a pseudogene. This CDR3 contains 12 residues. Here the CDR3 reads CASSYSNQPQHF. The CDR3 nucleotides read TGTGCCAGCAGCTATAGCAATCAGCCCCAGCATTTT.

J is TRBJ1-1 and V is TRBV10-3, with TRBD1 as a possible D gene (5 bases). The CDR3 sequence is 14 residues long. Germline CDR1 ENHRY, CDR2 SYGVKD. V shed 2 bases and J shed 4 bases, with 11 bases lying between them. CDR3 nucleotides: TGTGCCATCAGTGAGAAGACAGTTGCCACTGAAGCTTTCTTT. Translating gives CAISEKTVATEAFF.

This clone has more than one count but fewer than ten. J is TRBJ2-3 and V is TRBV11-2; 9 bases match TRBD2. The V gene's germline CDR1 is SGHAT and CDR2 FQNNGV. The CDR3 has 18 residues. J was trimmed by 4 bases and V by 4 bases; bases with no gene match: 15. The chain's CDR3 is CASSSEGLAGGLADTQYF. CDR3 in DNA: TGTGCCAGCAGCTCCGAGGGGCTTGCGGGGGGGCTGGCAGATACGCAGTATTTT.

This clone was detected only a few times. The DNA of the CDR3 is TGTGCCAGTAGTACGGAATTCGGGACACAGAACACCGGGGAGCTGTTTTTT. Amino acid sequence: CASSTEFGTQNTGELFF. This chain joins TRBV19 and TRBJ2-2, with D perhaps matching TRBD1 (6 bases). Germline V gives CDR1 LNHDA, CDR2 SQIVND (reference sequence). Between the trimmed V and J ends, which lost 4 bases and 1 base, there was a span of 16 bases. The CDR3 extends over 17 amino acids.

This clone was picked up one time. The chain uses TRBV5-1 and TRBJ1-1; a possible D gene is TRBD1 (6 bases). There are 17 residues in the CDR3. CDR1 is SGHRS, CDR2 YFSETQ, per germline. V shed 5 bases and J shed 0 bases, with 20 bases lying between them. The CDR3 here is CASSRDTPISMNTEAFF. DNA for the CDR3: TGCGCCAGCAGTCGGGACACACCAATCTCCATGAACACTGAAGCTTTCTTT.

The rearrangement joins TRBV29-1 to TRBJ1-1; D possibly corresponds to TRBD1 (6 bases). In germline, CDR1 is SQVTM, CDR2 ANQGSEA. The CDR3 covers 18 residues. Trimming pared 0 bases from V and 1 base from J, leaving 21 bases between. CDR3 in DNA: TGCAGCGTTGAAGATCATCGTCCCGGGACACCAAGGAACACTGAAGCTTTCTTT. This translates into CSVEDHRPGTPRNTEAFF.

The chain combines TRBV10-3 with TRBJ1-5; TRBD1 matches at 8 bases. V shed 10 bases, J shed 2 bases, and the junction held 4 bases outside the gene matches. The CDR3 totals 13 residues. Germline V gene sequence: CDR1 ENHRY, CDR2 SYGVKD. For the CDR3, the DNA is TGTGCCACGGACAGGGAGGGCAATCAGCCCCAGCATTTT. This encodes CATDREGNQPQHF.

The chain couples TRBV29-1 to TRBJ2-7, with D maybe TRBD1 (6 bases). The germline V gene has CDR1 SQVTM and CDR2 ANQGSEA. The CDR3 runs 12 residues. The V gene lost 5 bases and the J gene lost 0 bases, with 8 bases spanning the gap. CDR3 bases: TGCAGCGTTAGGACAGTCTCCTACGAGCAGTACTTC. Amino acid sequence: CSVRTVSYEQYF.